The 21 T cell receptor beta chains below come from one sample, sequenced in a study of shared clonotypes between healthy human individuals. TCRdb's table, derived via immunoSEQ multiplex PCR, lists solely in-frame clones and lacks some. Of about 560,000 clones in the sample, around three quarters are singletons; the top ten hold about 12%. Specimen: PBMCs. Receptor source: a woman between 35 and 50 years old in good health. Some clones in this sample may be carry-over from other donors' samples.

The chain recombines TRBV15 with TRBJ1-2; D not certain. Trimming took 0 bases from V and 7 from J, leaving 9 bases between them. There are 13 residues in the CDR3. From germline, CDR1 is LNHNV and CDR2 YYDKDF (reference sequence). The CDR3 reads CATSRDRQFGYTF. In nucleotides, the CDR3 is TGTGCCACCAGCAGAGATCGCCAGTTTGGCTACACCTTC.

The chain carries TRBV7-8 and TRBJ1-1; D remains ambiguous. Per the germline V gene, CDR1 is SGHVS and CDR2 is FQNEAQ. This CDR3 spans 14 amino acids. V was shortened by 6 bases and J by 1 base, with 12 bases between the two germline ends. CDR3 nucleotides: TGTGCCAGCAGTCCGTGGACGGCGAACACTGAAGCTTTCTTT. Protein sequence: CASSPWTANTEAFF. Based on the CDR3 plus reference TRBV7-8 and TRBJ1-1, the full variable domain is GAGVSQSPRYKVAKRGQDVALRCDPISGHVSLFWYQQALGQGPEFLTYFQNEAQLDKSGLPSDRFFAERPEGSVSTLKIQRTQQEDSAVYLCASSPWTANTEAFFGQGTRLTVV.

This CDR3 reads CASSLAGAASIMNTEAFF. DNA of the CDR3: TGCGCCAGCAGCTTGGCCGGGGCAGCAAGCATTATGAACACTGAAGCTTTCTTT. V gene TRBV5-1 combines with J gene TRBJ1-1; TRBD1 is a possible D gene (5 bases). This CDR3 region has 18 residues. Germline V CDR1 and CDR2: SGHRS, YFSETQ. V was pared by 0 bases and J by 0 bases, with 18 bases between.

The chain uses TRBV5-8 and TRBJ1-2; D possibly corresponds to TRBD1 (5 bases). CDR1 is SGHTS and CDR2 is YDEGEE in the germline V gene. The V and J ends lost 2 bases and 8 bases respectively, with 10 bases between them. The CDR3 is made up of 12 amino acids. The chain's CDR3 is CASSFPGYGYTF. CDR3 nucleotides: TGTGCCAGCAGCTTCCCAGGGTACGGCTACACCTTC.

This clone was detected only once. The gene calls are TRBV29-1 and TRBJ1-3; D may be TRBD1 (5 bases). CDR1 is SQVTM and CDR2 is ANQGSEA in the germline V gene. The CDR3 contains 13 residues. Between the trimmed V and J ends, which lost 3 bases and 2 bases, there was a span of 8 bases. The chain's CDR3 is CSVEAGTGNTIYF. Written as DNA, the CDR3 is TGCAGCGTTGAGGCAGGGACTGGAAACACCATATATTTT.

The V and J genes are TRBV20-1 and TRBJ2-5; D may be TRBD1 (5 bases). Trimming left V 7 bases short and J 2 bases short, with 8 bases between. CDR1 and CDR2 from the germline V gene are DFQATT and SNEGSKA (reference sequence). CDR3 length: 11 amino acids. The DNA of the CDR3 is TGCAGTGAGGCAGGGCAAGAGACCCAGTACTTC. This codes for CSEAGQETQYF.

The rearrangement uses TRBV11-2 and TRBJ2-3; the match to TRBD1 covers 7 bases. J lost 5 bases, V lost 4 bases, and 12 bases had no gene match. Germline CDR1 and CDR2: SGHAT and FQNNGV. This CDR3 comprises 16 residues. In DNA form, the CDR3 reads TGTGCCAGCAGCTCGATTAGGACAGGTCCGTTAGATACGCAGTATTTT. Translating it yields CASSSIRTGPLDTQYF.

The rearrangement uses TRBV27 and TRBJ2-7; TRBD1 might be the D (5 bases). The V gene's germline CDR1 is MNHEY and CDR2 SMNVEV (reference sequence). This CDR3 region has 16 residues. Trimming removed 5 bases from V and 7 bases from J, with 24 bases in between. The CDR3 loop is CASSLLGAPNSWEQYF. DNA of the CDR3: TGTGCCAGCAGTCTCCTAGGGGCTCCCAACTCATGGGAGCAGTACTTC.

The chain employs TRBV27 and TRBJ1-5; the D gene is possibly TRBD1 (5 bases). The germline V gene encodes CDR1 MNHEY and CDR2 SMNVEV (reference sequence). The CDR3 extends over 14 amino acids. The germline V and J ends were trimmed by 9 bases and 2 bases, with 14 bases remaining between them. The chain's CDR3 is CASSPGSGNQPQHF. CDR3 sequence (DNA): TGTGCCAGTTCTCCAGGGTCTGGCAATCAGCCCCAGCATTTT.

The rearrangement links TRBV28 to TRBJ2-4, with 7 positions matching TRBD1. Germline CDR1 and CDR2: MDHEN and SYDVKM. CDR3 length: 16 residues. The J segment lost 0 bases and the V segment lost 6 bases, leaving 8 bases of the junction unmatched. The DNA for the CDR3 is TGTGCCAGCAGAACGACAGGGCCCCTAGCCAAAAACATTCAGTACTTC. It codes for CASRTTGPLAKNIQYF.

V gene TRBV19 combines with J gene TRBJ1-2; D is possibly TRBD1 (6 bases). CDR1 LNHDA and CDR2 SQIVND come from the germline V gene (reference sequence). This CDR3 is 14 amino acids long. With 5 bases removed from V and 6 bases from J, the gap between germline ends came to 16 bases. The CDR3 region is CASSGGEDSHGYTF. The CDR3 bases are TGTGCCAGTAGTGGAGGCGAGGACAGTCATGGCTACACCTTC.

This clone was recorded once. The chain joins TRBV7-2 to TRBJ1-4; D gene unclear. The V gene lost 4 bases and the J gene lost 7 bases, with 13 bases spanning the gap. This CDR3 region has 14 residues. CDR1 is SGHTA, CDR2 FQGNSA, per germline. The CDR3 nucleotides read TGTGCCAGCAGCTCATATTCCCCATCTGAAAAACTGTTTTTT. Its protein product is CASSSYSPSEKLFF.

In its sample, this clone was seen once. CDR3 nucleotide sequence: TGTGCCAGCAGCCCCCGGGTGGGTTTACTGTCCCCAGATACGCAGTATTTT. Amino acids: CASSPRVGLLSPDTQYF. This chain connects TRBV11-2 to TRBJ2-3, with D unclear. Germline lookup yields CDR1 SGHAT and CDR2 FQNNGV. The CDR3 totals 17 residues. The germline V and J ends were trimmed by 5 bases and 4 bases, with 22 bases remaining between them.

This clone was recorded only once. The V and J genes are TRBV30 and TRBJ2-7; maybe TRBD2 (5 bases). CDR1 is GTSNPN and CDR2 is SVGIG in the germline V gene (reference sequence). This CDR3 contains 11 residues. The V end lost 4 bases, the J end lost 5 bases, and 9 bases lay between the germline ends. The CDR3 nucleotides read TGTGCCTGGAAGAAGGAGGACGAGCAGTACTTC. Translation gives CAWKKEDEQYF.

Here the CDR3 DNA reads TGTGCCAGCACCCCCGGGCGCCTTAGCGGGGACTCCTACAATGAGCAGTTCTTC. Translated: CASTPGRLSGDSYNEQFF. This rearrangement joins TRBV11-2 to TRBJ2-1; 8 nucleotides line up with TRBD2. The ends lost 7 bases at V and 0 bases at J; junction bases unmatched: 14. Germline CDR1 is SGHAT and CDR2 is FQNNGV. There are 18 residues in the CDR3.

This clone has just one count. The chain recombines TRBV27 with TRBJ2-2; no clear D gene. The V gene's germline CDR1 is MNHEY and CDR2 SMNVEV (reference sequence). V lost 8 bases to trimming and J lost 1 base, with 8 bases between them. This CDR3 has 13 residues. For the CDR3, the DNA is TGTGCCAGCGGCCCCTGGAACACCGGGGAGCTGTTTTTT. It translates to CASGPWNTGELFF.

The chain is built from TRBV28 and TRBJ2-2, with 12 bases lining up with TRBD1. The ends lost 2 bases at V and 7 bases at J; junction bases unmatched: 5. CDR1 is MDHEN, CDR2 SYDVKM, per germline. The CDR3 covers 16 residues. The CDR3 sequence: CASSLAGTGGNGELFF. Written as DNA, the CDR3 is TGTGCCAGCAGTTTAGCCGGGACAGGGGGCAACGGGGAGCTGTTTTTT.

The chain recombines TRBV10-3 with TRBJ2-1; 15 bases agree with TRBD2. The V and J ends lost 5 bases and 0 bases, in that order; junction bases with no gene match: 11. The CDR3 loop spans 20 amino acids. Per the germline V gene, CDR1 is ENHRY and CDR2 is SYGVKD. Here the CDR3 reads CAISTSTGTSGGFSYNEQFF. CDR3 nucleotide sequence: TGTGCCATCAGTACTTCGACCGGGACTAGCGGGGGGTTCTCCTACAATGAGCAGTTCTTC.

The genes are TRBV27 and TRBJ2-7; D uncertain. This CDR3 region has 12 residues. The V end was cut by 8 bases, the J end by 2 bases, with 10 bases between. The germline V gene encodes CDR1 MNHEY and CDR2 SMNVEV (reference sequence). The CDR3 sequence is CASPAWPYEQYF. In nucleotides, the CDR3 is TGTGCCAGCCCCGCTTGGCCCTACGAGCAGTACTTC.

This sequence joins TRBV7-9 and TRBJ1-2, with 7 bases lining up with TRBD1. CDR1 is SEHNR, CDR2 FQNEAQ, per germline (reference sequence). CDR3 size: 17 residues. V shed 5 bases and J 4 bases; nucleotides not matched to a gene: 16. CDR3 amino acids: CASSPPRGGGRIYGYTF. Written as DNA, the CDR3 is TGTGCCAGCAGCCCTCCGCGTGGAGGGGGCCGGATCTATGGCTACACCTTC.

With regard to this clone: This likely stems from a read error, as it lies one base from a far larger clone. J is TRBJ1-2 and V is TRBV30, with D perhaps matching TRBD1 (6 bases). The germline V gene has CDR1 GTSNPN and CDR2 SVGIG (reference sequence). The V end was cut by 0 bases, the J end by 12 bases, with 17 bases between. This CDR3 region has 13 residues. This chain's CDR3 is CAWSVSLIGGHTF. CDR3 nucleotides: TGTGCCTGGAGTGTATCCCTTATTGGGGGCCACACCTTC.